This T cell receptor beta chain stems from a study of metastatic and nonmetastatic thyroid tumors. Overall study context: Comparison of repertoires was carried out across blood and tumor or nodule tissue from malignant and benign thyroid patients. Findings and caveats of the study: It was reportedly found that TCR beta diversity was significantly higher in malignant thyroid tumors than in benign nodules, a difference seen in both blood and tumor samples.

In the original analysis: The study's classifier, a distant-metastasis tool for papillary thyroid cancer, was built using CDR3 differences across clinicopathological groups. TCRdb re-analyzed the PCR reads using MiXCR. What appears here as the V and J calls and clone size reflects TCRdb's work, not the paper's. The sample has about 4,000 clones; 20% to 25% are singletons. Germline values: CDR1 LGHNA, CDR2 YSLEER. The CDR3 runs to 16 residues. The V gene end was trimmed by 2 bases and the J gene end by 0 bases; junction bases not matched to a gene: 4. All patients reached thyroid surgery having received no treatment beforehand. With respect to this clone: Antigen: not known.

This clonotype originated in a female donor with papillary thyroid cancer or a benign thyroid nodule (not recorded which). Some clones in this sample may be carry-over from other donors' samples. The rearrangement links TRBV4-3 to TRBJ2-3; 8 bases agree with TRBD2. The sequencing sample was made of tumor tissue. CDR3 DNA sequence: TGCGCCAGCAGCCAAAGCGGGGGACTTAGCACAGATACGCAGTATTTT. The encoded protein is CASSQSGGLSTDTQYF.